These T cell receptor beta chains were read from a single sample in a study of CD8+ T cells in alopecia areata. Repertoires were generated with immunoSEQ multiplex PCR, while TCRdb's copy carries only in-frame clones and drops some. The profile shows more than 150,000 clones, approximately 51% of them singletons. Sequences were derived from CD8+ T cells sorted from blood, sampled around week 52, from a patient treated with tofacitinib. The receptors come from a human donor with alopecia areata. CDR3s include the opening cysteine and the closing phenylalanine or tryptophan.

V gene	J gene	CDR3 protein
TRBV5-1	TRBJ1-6	CASSFTSTGSYSPLHF
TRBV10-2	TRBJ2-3	CASSSGGSFPTDTQYF
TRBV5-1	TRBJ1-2	CASSLNRDRNNYGYTF
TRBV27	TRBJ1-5	CASSLTGSNQPQHF
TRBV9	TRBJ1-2	CASSVDGTNYYGYTF
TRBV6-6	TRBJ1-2	CASSYGTGRTGYGYTF
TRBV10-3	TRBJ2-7	CAISESDSGGQREQYF
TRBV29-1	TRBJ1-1	CSVGANTEAFF
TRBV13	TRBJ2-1	CASSHRRGANEQFF
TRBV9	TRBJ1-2	CASSADPGNYGYTF
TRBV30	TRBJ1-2	CAWTPGFGENYGYTF
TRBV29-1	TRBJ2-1	CSVDSDRYNEQFF
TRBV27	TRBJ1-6	CASSLSPGTGVSPLHF
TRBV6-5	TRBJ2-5	CASSYSPQGRETQYF
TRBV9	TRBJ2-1	CASSSGSNEQFF
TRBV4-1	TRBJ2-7	CASSPPGGYEQYF
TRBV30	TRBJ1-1	CAWSSNGNTEAFF
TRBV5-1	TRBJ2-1	CASSLAFQVGARNEQFF
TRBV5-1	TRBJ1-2	CASTKDSATNYGYTF
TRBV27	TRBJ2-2	CASSLGGPGELFF
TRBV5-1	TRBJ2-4	CASSDIPEGAKNIQYF
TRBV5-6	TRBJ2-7	CASSLDQAAAEQYF
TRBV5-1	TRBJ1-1	CASMFQGDTEAFF
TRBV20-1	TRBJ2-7	CSALESEQYF
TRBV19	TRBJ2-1	CASSRGRLAPNEQFF
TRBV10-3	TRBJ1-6	CAISEGGQGFGSPLHF
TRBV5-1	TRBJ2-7	CASSIQGSREQYF
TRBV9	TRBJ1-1	CASSDDSKGESNTEAFF
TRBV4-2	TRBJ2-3	CASSPLVGGGAEDTQYF
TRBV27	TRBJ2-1	CASSLLDRVSREQFF
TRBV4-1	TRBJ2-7	CASSQGTGGFTYEQYF
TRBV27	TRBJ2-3	CASSPFQRGGSTDTQYF
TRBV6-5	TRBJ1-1	CASSLGDTEAFF
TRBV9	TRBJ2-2	CASSVWDANTGELFF
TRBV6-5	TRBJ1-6	CASSYSGLDNSPLHF
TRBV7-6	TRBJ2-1	CASSPHLGANEQFF
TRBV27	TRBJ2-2	CASSLLRGGTGELFF
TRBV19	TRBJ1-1	CASSRGSAEAFF
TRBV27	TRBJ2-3	CASSLYGGPSTDTQYF
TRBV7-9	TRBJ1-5	CASSLGRDGSYSNQPQHF
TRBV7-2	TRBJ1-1	CASSLGRKNTEAFF
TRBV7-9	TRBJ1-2	CASSLGVDGYTF